This T cell receptor (beta chain) is from a study of blood T cell repertoires in COVID-19. Study-level background: COVID-19 samples, acute and convalescent, were from the United States, Italy and Spain. T cells, B-cell-depleted T cells, or PBMCs supplied cDNA or gDNA.

Trimming took off 6 bases at V and 1 base at J, with 16 bases between the two ends. From germline, CDR1 is SNHLY and CDR2 FYNNEI. This CDR3 contains 16 residues. The authors' processing: Scientists estimated how many nucleated cells there were by amplifying reference gene primers. Libraries were prepared by immunoSEQ multiplex PCR; TCRdb keeps only in-frame clonotypes and omits some of them. V and J calls and clone size are copied from that table; D and trimming were computed from the DNA. The sample holds approximately 290,000 clones, about 89% seen once. Sequencing was done on a sample of peripheral blood. This TCR was recovered from a young woman with COVID-19, enrolled during active disease. The gene calls are TRBV2 and TRBJ1-5; TRBD1 might be the D (5 bases). CDR3 protein: CASSAPVRGSNQPQHF. CDR3 coding DNA: TGTGCCAGCAGCGCGCCCGTCCGGGGGAGCAATCAGCCCCAGCATTTT.